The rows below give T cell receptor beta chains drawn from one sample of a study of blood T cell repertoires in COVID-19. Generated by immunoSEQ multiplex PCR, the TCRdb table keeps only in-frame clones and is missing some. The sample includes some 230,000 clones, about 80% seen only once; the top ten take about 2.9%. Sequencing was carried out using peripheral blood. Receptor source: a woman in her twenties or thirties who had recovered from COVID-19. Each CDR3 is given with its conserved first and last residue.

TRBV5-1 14 CASSFTGPNTEAFF
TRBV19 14 CASSRTGEGNEQFF
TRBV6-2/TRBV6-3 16 CASSPGLVFNTGELFF
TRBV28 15 CASSSPQGRLETQYF
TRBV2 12 CASRGGGYEQYF
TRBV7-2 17 CASSLGSLLSRDYGYTF
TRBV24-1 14 CATSDPGQGNGYTF
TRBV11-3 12 CASRQGQGEQYF
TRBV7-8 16 CASSLGVTDRGYGYTF
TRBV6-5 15 CASSPYLAERNEQFF
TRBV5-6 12 CASSSQDYEQYF
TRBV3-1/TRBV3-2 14 CASSPVGGDQPQHF
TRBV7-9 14 CASSLNRGFETQYF
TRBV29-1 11 CSVEGGYEQYF
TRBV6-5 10 CAKEVYEQYF
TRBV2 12 CASSESGGELFF
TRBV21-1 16 CASSNDGRGRSNEQFF
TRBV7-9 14 CASSSSGRIYEQYF
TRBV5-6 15 CASTPQGSRYYEQYF
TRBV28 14 CASKEGAASYEQYF
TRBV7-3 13 CASSTQGDTEAFF
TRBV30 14 CAWSLAPNTGELFF
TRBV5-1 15 CASRRNPGQTYEQYF
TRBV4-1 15 CASSQALADQETQYF
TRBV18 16 CASSPTAPGAGETQYF
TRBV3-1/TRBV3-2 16 CASSQFQGLVGEKLFF
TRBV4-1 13 CASSQDREGKLFF
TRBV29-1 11 CSVGPDSSWYF
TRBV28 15 CASSYGTGSTDTQYF
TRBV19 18 CASSTVGQDYSGANVLTF
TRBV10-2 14 CASRGQGGTYEQYF
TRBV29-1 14 CSVVLAGGGETQYF
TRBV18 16 CASSPEAGTGDYGYTF
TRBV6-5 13 CASSYSPGQPQHF
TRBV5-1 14 CASSLEAAGGPEFF
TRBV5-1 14 CASSLVAQGYEQYF
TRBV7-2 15 CASSLDTGGGYGYTF
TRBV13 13 CASSLIRGTEAFF
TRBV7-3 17 CASSLRGTKILNTEAFF
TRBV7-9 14 CASSRDRGQYEQYF
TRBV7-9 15 CASSSGAGEQETQYF
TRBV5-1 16 CASSFQGEGGTDTQYF
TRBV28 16 CASSLWRGTDNSPLHF
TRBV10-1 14 CASSGIGLYNEQFF
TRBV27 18 CASSLRLGLANLYNEQFF
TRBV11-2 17 CASSLGSSGIVHNEQFF
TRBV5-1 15 CASSSVAGTYNEQFF
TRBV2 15 CASRKKTGAGEKLFF
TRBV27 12 CASRKENYEQYF
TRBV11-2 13 CASSLTGGGELFF
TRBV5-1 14 CASSRVGARDTQYF
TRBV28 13 CASSNGINYGYTF
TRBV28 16 CASSLATSGGQETQYF
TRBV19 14 CASSREGLQETQYF
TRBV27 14 CASSNRQVNQPQHF